This is a list of T cell receptor beta chains from one sample in a study of blood T cell repertoires in COVID-19. Assay: immunoSEQ multiplex PCR; the TCRdb copy retains only in-frame clones and omits some. The sample carries fewer than 250,000 clones, around 84% recorded once. Material: PBMCs or T cells enriched from blood (not recorded which). The receptors stem from a woman aged 40-49 years with acute COVID-19. CDR3s include the opening cysteine and the closing phenylalanine or tryptophan. A D gene is named only where the DNA matches it firmly. The size of a clone is reported for some rows only, either as once, few or many, or as a class for expanded clones.

j_call d_call clone_size v_call cdr3_aa cdr3_nt
TRBJ1-5 TRBD1 - TRBV6-5 CASRETGNQPQHF TGTGCCAGCAGAGAGACAGGGAATCAGCCCCAGCATTTT
TRBJ1-2 TRBD1 once TRBV5-6 CASSGAGGSGYGYTF TGTGCCAGCAGCGGGGCAGGGGGCAGTGGCTATGGCTACACCTTC
TRBJ2-7 TRBD2 - TRBV6-5 CASILSGGNSYEQYF TGTGCCAGCATTTTAAGCGGGGGTAACTCCTACGAGCAGTACTTC
TRBJ1-1 TRBD1 - TRBV2 CEGQGNTEAFF TGTGAAGGACAGGGGAACACTGAAGCTTTCTTT
TRBJ1-1 - - TRBV3-1/TRBV3-2 CASSLFGGTEAFF TGTGCCAGCAGCCTCTTCGGAGGCACTGAAGCTTTCTTT
TRBJ2-7 - few TRBV24-1 CATSGQPAYEQYF TGTGCCACCTCCGGACAGCCAGCCTACGAGCAGTACTTC
TRBJ2-3 TRBD2 - TRBV7-3 CASSPHSGGVTDTQYF TGTGCCAGCAGCCCACATAGCGGGGGGGTCACAGATACGCAGTATTTT
TRBJ1-6 - few TRBV21-1 CASTLDRGENNSPLHF TGTGCCAGCACCCTGGACAGGGGGGAGAATAATTCACCCCTCCACTTT
TRBJ1-2 - - TRBV3-1/TRBV3-2 CASSPSWSGANYGYTF TGTGCCAGCAGCCCGAGTTGGTCGGGAGCGAACTATGGCTACACCTTC
TRBJ2-6 - once TRBV5-1 CASSPTPSGANVLTF TGCGCCAGCAGCCCCACACCCTCTGGGGCCAACGTCCTGACTTTC
TRBJ1-1 TRBD1 - TRBV9 CASSVGGQGVGTEAFF TGTGCCAGCAGCGTAGGGGGACAGGGGGTCGGGACTGAAGCTTTCTTT
TRBJ1-2 - - TRBV5-1 CASSSTHPYGYTF TGCGCCAGCAGCTCAACACACCCCTATGGCTACACCTTC
TRBJ1-1 - - TRBV11-3 CASSLRQGGEAFF TGTGCCAGCAGCTTAAGGCAGGGCGGTGAAGCTTTCTTT
TRBJ1-5 TRBD1 - TRBV7-2 CASSPTGTGGPWPQHF TGTGCCAGCAGCCCTACCGGGACAGGGGGACCATGGCCCCAGCATTTT
TRBJ2-3 TRBD1 - TRBV7-2 CASTRDRATDTQYF TGTGCCAGCACCCGGGACAGGGCCACAGATACGCAGTATTTT
TRBJ1-6 TRBD1 - TRBV7-8 CASSGTASFNSPLHF TGTGCCAGCAGCGGGACAGCGAGTTTCAATTCACCCCTCCACTTT
TRBJ1-2 - - TRBV30 CAWSAGRANHYGYTF TGTGCCTGGAGTGCAGGGAGGGCGAACCACTATGGCTACACCTTC
TRBJ2-7 - - TRBV28 CASSHSYEQYF TGTGCCAGCAGTCACTCCTACGAGCAGTACTTC
TRBJ2-5 - - TRBV2 CASSENPGTKETQYF TGTGCCAGCAGTGAGAACCCCGGGACAAAAGAGACCCAGTACTTC
TRBJ1-5 TRBD1 - TRBV6-2/TRBV6-3 CASSYMGTGRSNQPQHF TGTGCCAGCAGTTACATGGGGACAGGGCGAAGCAATCAGCCCCAGCATTTT
TRBJ1-2 TRBD1 - TRBV28 CASTSGTAAYGYTF TGTGCCAGCACCTCTGGGACAGCCGCCTATGGCTACACCTTC
TRBJ1-1 - - TRBV6-5 CASSRGVNTEAFF TGTGCCAGCAGCAGGGGCGTGAACACTGAAGCTTTCTTT
TRBJ2-7 - - TRBV27 CASGPRGGGSYEQYF TGTGCCAGCGGACCTAGGGGGGGAGGCTCCTACGAGCAGTACTTC
TRBJ1-6 - - TRBV9 CASSVGVATTEKLHF TGTGCCAGCAGCGTAGGAGTCGCCACAACAGAAAAGCTCCACTTT
TRBJ1-3 - - TRBV27 CASSYQGHSGNTIYF TGTGCCAGCAGTTACCAGGGACACTCTGGAAACACCATATATTTT
TRBJ2-1 - - TRBV3-1/TRBV3-2 CASSLEPGYSYNEQFF TGTGCCAGCAGCCTAGAACCAGGGTACTCCTACAATGAGCAGTTCTTC
TRBJ1-5 - - TRBV4-3 CASSQGGDQPQHF TGCGCCAGCAGCCAAGGAGGAGATCAGCCCCAGCATTTT
TRBJ2-5 TRBD2 - TRBV28 CASSPIFARGAGGGETQYF TGTGCCAGCAGTCCAATCTTTGCTAGGGGAGCGGGAGGTGGAGAGACCCAGTACTTC
TRBJ1-1 - - TRBV19 CASSWGDAEAFF TGTGCCAGTAGCTGGGGAGACGCTGAAGCTTTCTTT
TRBJ2-5 TRBD2 - TRBV7-3 CASSPNSGYQETQYF TGTGCCAGCAGCCCGAATAGCGGGTACCAAGAGACCCAGTACTTC
TRBJ2-3 - - TRBV7-3 CASSLGLPADTQYF TGTGCCAGCAGCTTAGGTTTGCCAGCAGATACGCAGTATTTT
TRBJ1-1 TRBD1 - TRBV6-6 CASSYSPDRATEAFF TGTGCCAGCAGTTACTCCCCGGACAGGGCCACTGAAGCTTTCTTT
TRBJ2-2 - - TRBV29-1 CSVANEPVNTGELFF TGCAGCGTCGCCAATGAGCCCGTGAACACCGGGGAGCTGTTTTTT
TRBJ2-7 TRBD2 - TRBV29-1 CSVARPSGRGVYEQYF TGCAGCGTTGCCCGTCCTAGCGGGAGAGGCGTCTACGAGCAGTACTTC
TRBJ1-4 TRBD1 - TRBV19 CASTTQGLSGEKLFF TGTGCCAGTACCACACAGGGGTTAAGTGGTGAAAAACTGTTTTTT
TRBJ2-7 - - TRBV5-6 CASSLGQALNFYEQYF TGTGCCAGCAGCTTGGGACAGGCCCTTAACTTCTACGAGCAGTACTTC
TRBJ2-4 - - TRBV4-1 CASSQEAVVPGVGQYF TGCGCCAGCAGCCAAGAGGCCGTGGTCCCGGGAGTAGGTCAGTACTTC
TRBJ2-1 - few TRBV10-1 CASSENIMRDEQFF TGCGCCAGCAGTGAAAATATTATGAGGGATGAGCAGTTCTTC
TRBJ1-1 - - TRBV29-1 CSVGLQVRAGAFF TGCAGCGTTGGGCTCCAGGTCAGGGCTGGAGCTTTCTTT
TRBJ2-1 - - TRBV5-6 CASSLQGHEQFF TGTGCCAGCAGCTTACAGGGTCATGAGCAGTTCTTC
TRBJ1-1 TRBD1 - TRBV19 CASSIIAVGRGTEAFF TGTGCCAGTAGTATAATTGCCGTGGGCAGGGGGACTGAAGCTTTCTTT
TRBJ1-5 TRBD1 - TRBV28 CASITPGGRRQPQHF TGTGCCAGCATCACCCCAGGGGGGCGCAGGCAGCCCCAGCATTTT
TRBJ2-7 - - TRBV11-2 CASSFTAYYEQYF TGTGCCAGCAGCTTTACAGCCTACTACGAGCAGTACTTC
TRBJ1-4 - - TRBV4-2 CASSPEVGGEKLFF TGTGCCAGCAGTCCTGAGGTGGGGGGTGAAAAACTGTTTTTT
TRBJ1-1 TRBD1 - TRBV6-5 CASSYRTTGGRAPAFF TGTGCCAGCAGTTACAGGACTACAGGGGGCAGGGCACCAGCTTTCTTT